The 19 T cell receptor beta chains listed next were all sequenced from one sample in a study of cytomegalovirus exposure and HLA in healthy donors. PCR primers comprised 60 Vbeta and 13 Jbeta primers. Here immunoSEQ multiplex PCR was the method, and the copy in TCRdb shows in-frame clones only, minus some. The data contain about 120,000 clones, roughly 14% of them singletons. Sequenced material: PBMCs. Every receptor here comes from a woman aged 18-29 years in good health and CMV-seronegative.

This clone has a handful of counts. Lacking the conserved final phenylalanine or tryptophan, this CDR3 likely reflects a read error. The genes are TRBV2 and TRBJ1-1, with D maybe TRBD1 (6 bases). This CDR3 is 13 amino acids long. Deletions cut 10 bases from V and 5 bases from J, with 17 bases between. Germline CDR1 is SNHLY and CDR2 is FYNNEI. The CDR3 DNA reads as TGTGCCACCAACCCCGACAGGAAAACTGAAGCTTTCTTG. Its translation is CATNPDRKTEAFL.

The chain uses TRBV18 and TRBJ1-4; 10 bases align to TRBD1. Germline V gene lookup returns CDR1 KGHSH and CDR2 LQKENI. This CDR3 comprises 16 residues. Trimming cost V 3 bases and J 5 bases; bases outside gene matches: 6. CDR3 coding DNA: TGTGCCAGCTCACCTCGGGACAGGGGAACAAATGAAAAACTGTTTTTT. Translated: CASSPRDRGTNEKLFF.

In its sample, this clone was seen a few times. The chain recombines TRBV7-9 with TRBJ1-2; 7 nucleotides align to TRBD1. The germline V gene encodes CDR1 SEHNR and CDR2 FQNEAQ (reference sequence). Unmatched junction bases numbered 10, after V lost 5 bases and J lost 1 base. The CDR3 extends over 16 amino acids. The CDR3 DNA reads TGTGCCAGCAGCCCCCTACCCGGGACAGATAACTATGGCTACACCTTC. Residues: CASSPLPGTDNYGYTF.

The chain links TRBV9 to TRBJ2-3, with D possibly TRBD2 on 5 matching bases. Trimming shortened V by 4 bases and J by 1 base, and 10 bases separated the two germline ends. CDR1 is SGDLS, CDR2 YYNGEE, per germline. CDR3 size: 14 residues. The CDR3 DNA is TGTGCCAGCAGCCCGGGAAGACGCACAGATACGCAGTATTTT. As protein: CASSPGRRTDTQYF.

This sequence joins TRBV5-1 and TRBJ1-1, with no clear D. The germline CDR1 and CDR2 sequences are SGHRS and YFSETQ. This CDR3 spans 16 amino acids. V was trimmed by 0 bases and J by 1 base, leaving 13 bases between them. CDR3 DNA sequence: TGCGCCAGCAGCTTGGACTTGGGCAGCGGGAACACTGAAGCTTTCTTT. Protein product: CASSLDLGSGNTEAFF.

A few counts support this clone. The rearrangement links TRBV30 to TRBJ1-5; TRBD1 matches 7 bases. The CDR3 is 15 residues long. Trimming cost V 0 bases and J 7 bases; bases outside gene matches: 9. Germline V lookup: CDR1 GTSNPN, CDR2 SVGIG (reference sequence). The CDR3 reads CAWSVRDRAWQPQHF. The CDR3, as DNA: TGTGCCTGGAGTGTAAGAGACAGGGCTTGGCAGCCCCAGCATTTT.

In this sample, this clone turned up a few times. The chain joins TRBV18 to TRBJ1-5, with D perhaps matching TRBD1 (6 bases). Trimming shortened V by 4 bases and J by 5 bases, and 12 bases separated the two germline ends. Per germline, CDR1 KGHSH and CDR2 LQKENI. The CDR3 sequence is 14 residues long. The CDR3 sequence is CASSLQQGDQPQHF. In DNA form, the CDR3 reads TGTGCCAGCTCACTACAACAGGGAGATCAGCCCCAGCATTTT. The full variable domain, completed using reference TRBV18 and TRBJ1-5, is NAGVMQNPRHLVRRRGQEARLRCSPMKGHSHVYWYRQLPEEGLKFMVYLQKENIIDESGMPKERFSAEFPKEGPSILRIQQVVRGDSAAYFCASSLQQGDQPQHFGDGTRLSIL.

This clone came up a few times. The chain combines TRBV27 with TRBJ1-5; a possible D gene is TRBD1 (5 bases). Trimming took 2 bases from V and 2 from J, leaving 10 bases between them. Per the germline V gene, CDR1 is MNHEY and CDR2 is SMNVEV (reference sequence). The CDR3 has 15 residues. CDR3 nucleotide sequence: TGTGCCAGCAGTTTAGGTCCGGGGGGCAATCAGCCCCAGCATTTT. Protein: CASSLGPGGNQPQHF.

The chain has TRBV7-6 and TRBJ2-7; TRBD2 is a possible D gene (6 bases). Germline V gene lookup returns CDR1 SGHVS and CDR2 FNYEAQ. Trimming took off 5 bases at V and 6 bases at J, with 23 bases between the two ends. The CDR3 runs 16 residues. The CDR3, as DNA: TGTGCCAGCAGCCCCTCCCCGGGACTCAGCGAAAGCGAGCAGTACTTC. This translates into CASSPSPGLSESEQYF.

The chain uses TRBV28 and TRBJ1-1, with D possibly being TRBD1 (5 bases). Trimming cost V 6 bases and J 3 bases, with 11 bases left between them. Germline CDR1 is MDHEN and CDR2 is SYDVKM. This CDR3 spans 13 amino acids. CDR3 in amino acids: CASRTDRYTEAFF. The CDR3 DNA sequence: TGTGCCAGCAGAACCGACAGATACACTGAAGCTTTCTTT.

This clone was recorded a few times. The CDR3 DNA reads as TGTGCCAGCAGTTCAAGGACAGGAGCCTACGAGCAGTACTTC. This sequence encodes CASSSRTGAYEQYF. The chain couples TRBV28 to TRBJ2-7; 7 bases align to TRBD1. There are 14 residues in the CDR3. Germline V lookup: CDR1 MDHEN, CDR2 SYDVKM. V was clipped by 4 bases and J by 2 bases; unmatched bases: 5.

V is TRBV30 and J is TRBJ2-5; TRBD2 matches 8 bases. The DNA end lines up better with TRBJ2-7; the J call may be wrong. From germline, CDR1 is GTSNPN and CDR2 SVGIG (reference sequence). The CDR3 covers 17 residues. The CDR3 spells CAWSGPWVDSGVYEQYF. The CDR3 DNA sequence: TGTGCCTGGAGTGGCCCCTGGGTGGATAGCGGGGTCTACGAGCAGTACTTC.

The rearrangement joins TRBV7-5 to TRBJ1-4. TRBV7-5 represents a pseudogene. The CDR3 is 16 amino acids. CDR3 nucleotide sequence: TGTGCCAGAAGCTTAGGCGGGGGAGGACCGTCTGAAAAACTGTTTTTT. Translation: CARSLGGGGPSEKLFF.

This chain uses TRBV28 with TRBJ1-5; possible D gene TRBD1, 5 bases. CDR1 is MDHEN and CDR2 is SYDVKM in the germline V gene. V lost 6 bases, J lost 6 bases, and 15 bases lay in between. The CDR3 is 14 residues long. CDR3 amino acids: CASSLIGGSQPQHF. CDR3 DNA: TGTGCCAGCAGCCTAATTGGGGGGAGTCAGCCCCAGCATTTT.

This clone turned up a few times. The same CDR3 is also encoded by other DNA sequences in this sample. Here the CDR3 reads CASSLATGGVYGYTF. The DNA of the CDR3 is TGCGCCAGCAGCTTGGCTACAGGGGGAGTCTATGGCTACACCTTC. V is TRBV5-1 and J is TRBJ1-2; TRBD1 matches 8 bases. Germline assignment: CDR1 SGHRS and CDR2 YFSETQ. The CDR3 extends over 15 amino acids. V was pared by 0 bases and J by 4 bases, with 5 bases of the junction left unmatched.

V usage is TRBV7-8 and J usage is TRBJ1-5; D is ambiguous. The CDR3 runs 15 residues. Germline CDR1 and CDR2: SGHVS and FQNEAQ. V lost 5 bases to trimming and J lost 1 base, with 12 bases between them. CDR3 bases: TGTGCCAGCAGCCACCATCACGGGAGCAATCAGCCCCAGCATTTT. Its translation is CASSHHHGSNQPQHF.

V is TRBV30 and J is TRBJ1-1; possible D gene TRBD1, 6 bases. This CDR3 is 13 amino acids long. Germline-derived CDR1 and CDR2 are GTSNPN and SVGIG (reference sequence). V was trimmed by 0 bases and J by 7 bases, leaving 12 bases between them. CDR3 amino acids: CAWSVRRDIEAFF. CDR3 nucleotide sequence: TGTGCCTGGAGTGTACGTAGGGACATTGAAGCTTTCTTT.

In its sample, this clone was seen a few times. The chain employs TRBV6-4 and TRBJ2-2; TRBD1 matches at 11 bases. Germline CDR1 and CDR2: MRHNA and SNTAGT. The CDR3 loop spans 16 amino acids. Losses at the gene ends were 3 bases for V and 6 bases for J; bases not matched to a gene: 6. CDR3 coding DNA: TGTGCCAGCAGTGAGGCCGGGACAGGGGGTTCCGGGGAGCTGTTTTTT. It specifies CASSEAGTGGSGELFF.

The chain couples TRBV7-2 to TRBJ2-1; 7 nucleotides line up with TRBD1. V was pared by 2 bases and J by 8 bases, with 9 bases of the junction left unmatched. CDR1 and CDR2 from the germline V gene are SGHTA and FQGNSA. The CDR3 sequence is 15 residues long. The CDR3 region is CASSLLGGRWDEQFF. Written as DNA, the CDR3 is TGTGCCAGCAGCTTACTAGGGGGCAGGTGGGATGAGCAGTTCTTC.